This T cell receptor beta chain was captured by sequencing in a study of T cell repertoires in cytomegalovirus infection. Across the whole study: In the study, CMV epitopes included recently identified HLA-C-restricted and well-studied HLA-B-restricted ones. An indication of both CMV infection and matching HLA type came from public TCR beta signatures.

TCRdb reanalysed the reads using MiXCR and keeps one entry per CDR3 protein. Of 750,000 to 900,000 distinct CDR3 sequences in the sample, 25% to 30% were seen once. For this clonotype: Antigen: not known.

The CDR3 length is 15 residues. From germline, CDR1 is SGHTA and CDR2 FQGTGA. V was cut by 5 bases and J by 5 bases, with 18 bases left in between. The V gene is TRBV7-3, the J gene TRBJ2-5; the D gene is possibly TRBD1 (6 bases). Material: cultured CD8+ T cells from PBMCs, obtained from culture after CMV antigen stimulation. This receptor was taken from a human donor in good health (CMV status not recorded). Some clones in this sample may be carry-over from other donors' samples. The CDR3 reads CASSVVQGSDETQYF. CDR3 nucleotide sequence: TGTGCCAGCAGCGTTGTCCAGGGGTCAGATGAGACCCAGTACTTC.